This note documents a single T cell receptor (beta chain) sequence. Its specificity is not known. TCRdb keeps only in-frame clones here, not all; method: immunoSEQ multiplex PCR. The sample contains 150,000 or so clones, 90% to 95% of which appear only once. The data were taken from a study of T cell responses to AZD1222 COVID-19 vaccine. Whole-study context: Pooled samples include second doses given at about 4 or 12 weeks.

Study observations and caveats: Unmutated variant regions are reportedly the target of nearly half of TCRs that are spike-specific. Dominant CD4 TCR responses targeted spike regions 160-218 and 743-854. Seropositive at baseline were only a handful of AZD1222 recipients.

The CDR3 is 16 residues long. Germline trimming cut 0 bases from V and 5 bases from J; bases unmatched to any gene: 5. Germline lookup yields CDR1 MRHNA and CDR2 SNTAGT. This sequence originates from an adult in good health. The chain carries TRBV6-4 and TRBJ2-2; 8 bases are a match to TRBD1. The sample was peripheral blood, taken on day 0 of AZD1222 vaccination. CDR3 protein: CASSDSDREETGELFF. Here the CDR3 DNA reads TGTGCCAGCAGTGACTCGGACAGGGAGGAGACCGGGGAGCTGTTTTTT.